These 32 T cell receptor beta chains came from one sample sequenced in a study of T-cell memory formation after mild COVID-19. TCRdb processed the 5' RACE reads anew with MiXCR; each CDR3 protein has one entry. The sample holds under 250,000 distinct CDR3 sequences; approximately 10% are singletons and the top ten take approximately 3%. The specimen sequenced was PBMCs or a T cell subset sorted from them (not recorded which). The receptors shown here come from a man aged 18 to 29 who had mild COVID-19 (a few samples of this study predate the infection). Cell type and time point are not known.

The chain combines TRBV5-1 with TRBJ1-1; D is possibly TRBD1 (5 bases). V lost 2 bases, J lost 1 base, and 12 bases lay in between. The CDR3 covers 15 residues. Per the germline V gene, CDR1 is SGHRS and CDR2 is YFSETQ. CDR3 region: CASSLLGPRNTEAFF. DNA for the CDR3: TGCGCCAGCAGCTTATTGGGGCCTAGGAACACTGAAGCTTTCTTT.

This clonotype came up a few times. The gene calls are TRBV7-9 and TRBJ2-3; D remains ambiguous. Germline CDR1 SEHNR, CDR2 FQNEAQ (reference sequence). V lost 7 bases and J 0 bases, leaving 11 bases between the germline ends. CDR3 size: 14 residues. CDR3 in DNA: TGTGCCAGCAACCGAATTTCGAGCACAGATACGCAGTATTTT. Translating it yields CASNRISSTDTQYF.

The V call is TRBV2, the J call TRBJ2-3, with no clear D. CDR1 SNHLY and CDR2 FYNNEI come from the germline V gene. The CDR3 contains 14 residues. Trimming took off 1 base at V and 2 bases at J, with 7 bases between the two ends. Here the CDR3 reads CASSEVASTDTQYF. The CDR3 DNA sequence: TGTGCCAGCAGTGAAGTCGCCTCCACAGATACGCAGTATTTT.

This clonotype was recorded a few times. The V gene is TRBV5-5, the J gene TRBJ2-1; D possibly matches TRBD1 or TRBD2 (5 bases each). Trimming stripped 2 bases from V and 3 bases from J, with 9 bases between. The CDR3 spans 14 residues. Per the germline V gene, CDR1 is SGHKS and CDR2 is YYEKEE (reference sequence). CDR3 loop: CASSLGTNYNEQFF. CDR3 sequence (DNA): TGTGCCAGCAGCTTAGGGACCAACTACAATGAGCAGTTCTTC. Filled out from reference TRBV5-5 and TRBJ2-1, the complete variable domain reads DAGVTQSPTHLIKTRGQQVTLRCSPISGHKSVSWYQQVLGQGPQFIFQYYEKEERGRGNFPDRFSARQFPNYSSELNVNALLLGDSALYLCASSLGTNYNEQFFGPGTRLTVL.

There are a few counts of this clonotype. This rearrangement joins TRBV28 to TRBJ1-1; D remains ambiguous. This CDR3 contains 15 residues. CDR1 is MDHEN and CDR2 is SYDVKM in the germline V gene. With 7 bases removed from V and 0 bases from J, the gap between germline ends came to 15 bases. This chain's CDR3 is CASTLNPSMNTEAFF. The CDR3 DNA reads TGTGCCAGCACCTTAAACCCGTCCATGAACACTGAAGCTTTCTTT.

This clonotype was counted a few times. This rearrangement joins TRBV6-5 to TRBJ2-4, with 9 bases identical to TRBD2. The CDR3 contains 15 residues. V lost 4 bases and J lost 5; bases outside the gene matches: 6. CDR1 is MNHEY, CDR2 SVGAGI, per germline. CDR3 in amino acids: CASSSLASGENIQYF. The CDR3 DNA follows: TGTGCCAGCAGTTCCTTAGCTAGCGGGGAAAACATTCAGTACTTC.

This clonotype was seen more than once but under ten times. CDR3: CASSETFIENEQFF. DNA for the CDR3: TGTGCCAGCAGTGAGACATTTATTGAGAATGAGCAGTTCTTC. The J gene is TRBJ2-1, the V gene TRBV6-1; D not certain. The germline V gene has CDR1 MNHNS and CDR2 SASEGT. This CDR3 is 14 amino acids long. V lost 3 bases and J 7 bases, leaving 13 bases between the germline ends.

The chain recombines TRBV7-6 with TRBJ2-7; 7 bases line up with TRBD1. There are 15 residues in the CDR3. Germline loops: CDR1 SGHVS, CDR2 FNYEAQ. Losses at the gene ends were 2 bases for V and 5 bases for J; bases not matched to a gene: 9. CDR3 residues: CASSLIPGQNHEQYF. The CDR3, as DNA: TGTGCCAGCAGCTTAATCCCGGGACAGAACCACGAGCAGTACTTC.

This clonotype was seen more than once but under ten times. The genes are TRBV7-9 and TRBJ2-3; TRBD2 agrees at 11 bases. CDR1 is SEHNR and CDR2 is FQNEAQ in the germline V gene (reference sequence). The CDR3 sequence is 16 residues long. Trimming took 4 bases from V and 2 from J; bases not matched to a gene: 5. The CDR3 region has the DNA TGTGCCAGCAGCTCCGTAGCGGGGGGGCCCACAGATACGCAGTATTTT. Its protein product is CASSSVAGGPTDTQYF.

This clonotype showed up just a few times. The chain combines TRBV30 with TRBJ2-3, with D hard to call. Germline CDR1 reads GTSNPN; CDR2 reads SVGIG (reference sequence). V was trimmed by 2 bases and J by 11 bases, leaving 14 bases between them. The CDR3 totals 12 residues. CDR3 sequence reads: CAWSKGPHRQYF. CDR3 in DNA: TGTGCCTGGAGTAAGGGCCCGCACAGGCAGTATTTT.

This chain links TRBV4-1 with TRBJ1-1, with D perhaps matching TRBD1 (5 bases). CDR1 is MGHRA and CDR2 is YSYEKL in the germline V gene. V was shortened by 4 bases and J by 6 bases, with 18 bases between the two germline ends. This CDR3 is 15 amino acids long. CDR3 amino acids: CASSLGSQGRSEAFF. Written as DNA, the CDR3 is TGCGCCAGCAGCCTGGGAAGCCAGGGTCGGTCTGAAGCTTTCTTT.

V and J are TRBV7-9 and TRBJ2-5; 7 positions agree with TRBD1. The CDR3 length is 14 residues. Germline V gene lookup returns CDR1 SEHNR and CDR2 FQNEAQ (reference sequence). V lost 1 base and J lost 5; bases outside the gene matches: 4. The DNA of the CDR3 is TGTGCCAGCAGCTTAGTCGAGACAGGGGAGACCCAGTACTTC. Translation gives CASSLVETGETQYF. Supplemented by reference TRBV7-9 and TRBJ2-5, the full variable domain reads DTGVSQNPRHKITKRGQNVTFRCDPISEHNRLYWYRQTLGQGPEFLTYFQNEAQLEKSRLLSDRFSAERPKGSFSTLEIQRTEQGDSAMYLCASSLVETGETQYFGPGTRLLVL.

This clonotype was observed a handful of times. The J gene is TRBJ1-5, the V gene TRBV4-1; the D is unclear. Germline V gives CDR1 MGHRA, CDR2 YSYEKL. The CDR3 is 15 amino acids. Trimming took 0 bases from V and 4 from J, leaving 10 bases between them. The CDR3 nucleotides read TGCGCCAGCAGCCAAGACGCCAGTTTTAATCAGCCCCAGCATTTT. Protein sequence: CASSQDASFNQPQHF.

In this sample, this clonotype turned up a few times. This chain links TRBV7-2 with TRBJ1-2, with 8 positions matching TRBD1. The ends lost 5 bases at V and 2 bases at J; junction bases unmatched: 10. The CDR3 sequence is 16 residues long. Germline V gives CDR1 SGHTA, CDR2 FQGNSA. CDR3 sequence reads: CASSRPNRGGNYGYTF. CDR3 sequence (DNA): TGTGCCAGCAGCCGACCAAACAGGGGGGGCAACTATGGCTACACCTTC.

This clonotype was seen only a few times. The chain joins TRBV29-1 to TRBJ2-1, with D unclear. The germline V and J ends were trimmed by 5 bases and 4 bases, with 6 bases remaining between them. From germline, CDR1 is SQVTM and CDR2 ANQGSEA. This CDR3 is 11 amino acids long. Here the CDR3 DNA reads TGCAGCGTTAGAGTGTACAATGAGCAGTTCTTC. Translated, it gives CSVRVYNEQFF.

This clonotype came up a few times. The gene calls are TRBV10-3 and TRBJ1-4, with 7 nucleotides matching TRBD1. This CDR3 has 14 amino acids. The V and J ends lost 7 bases and 8 bases, in that order; junction bases with no gene match: 10. Germline CDR1 is ENHRY and CDR2 is SYGVKD. CDR3 sequence (DNA): TGTGCCATCACCGCCGACAGGGCGAACGAAAAACTGTTTTTT. This translates into CAITADRANEKLFF.

In its sample, this clonotype was seen many times. V is TRBV6-5 and J is TRBJ1-1; no clear D. CDR1 is MNHEY and CDR2 is SVGAGI in the germline V gene. V lost 0 bases to trimming and J lost 4 bases, with 12 bases between them. CDR3 size: 15 residues. The CDR3 bases are TGTGCCAGCAGTTACTCCCCGAGGTCGGGCACTGAAGCTTTCTTT. This codes for CASSYSPRSGTEAFF.

The chain carries TRBV27 and TRBJ2-2; tentative D call: TRBD2 (5 bases). This CDR3 comprises 13 residues. The germline V and J ends were trimmed by 10 bases and 0 bases, with 9 bases remaining between them. CDR1 is MNHEY, CDR2 SMNVEV, per germline (reference sequence). The CDR3 spells CATSGTNTGELFF. DNA of the CDR3: TGTGCCACCTCCGGGACGAACACCGGGGAGCTGTTTTTT.

This chain joins TRBV12-3 or TRBV12-4 and TRBJ1-1; D is undetermined. The V end lost 5 bases, the J end lost 3 bases, and 13 bases lay between the germline ends. The CDR3 extends over 14 amino acids. The CDR3 is CASSARFGDTEAFF. CDR3 DNA sequence: TGTGCCAGCAGTGCCAGGTTTGGCGACACTGAAGCTTTCTTT.

The chain couples TRBV7-3 to TRBJ1-6; D remains unclear. V was cut by 2 bases and J by 1 base, with 6 bases left in between. The length of the CDR3 is 15 residues. The germline gives CDR1 SGHTA, CDR2 FQGTGA. In nucleotides, the CDR3 is TGTGCCAGCAGCTTAGGAGGGTCCTATAATTCACCCCTCCACTTT. This codes for CASSLGGSYNSPLHF.

This clonotype occurred a few times. The rearrangement joins TRBV13 to TRBJ2-7, with 7 bases fitting TRBD1. V lost 5 bases to trimming and J lost 6 bases; unmatched junction nucleotides: 10. In germline, CDR1 is PRHDT, CDR2 FYEKMQ (reference sequence). This CDR3 is 14 amino acids long. The CDR3 is CASSLRTGSREQYV. DNA of the CDR3: TGTGCCAGCAGCCTCCGGACAGGAAGTCGCGAGCAGTACGTC.

The gene calls are TRBV7-2 and TRBJ2-1; D remains unclear. From germline, CDR1 is SGHTA and CDR2 FQGNSA. This CDR3 region has 13 residues. Deletions cut 0 bases from V and 6 bases from J, with 6 bases between. CDR3: CASSLAESNEQFF. DNA of the CDR3: TGTGCCAGCAGCTTAGCGGAGAGCAATGAGCAGTTCTTC.

The rearrangement links TRBV18 to TRBJ2-3; TRBD1 might be the D (6 bases). V shed 1 base and J shed 5 bases, with 10 bases lying between them. Germline CDR1 reads KGHSH; CDR2 reads LQKENI. The CDR3 length is 14 residues. This CDR3 reads CASSPLTGRDTQYF. The CDR3 coding sequence is TGTGCCAGCTCACCACTTACAGGGCGAGATACGCAGTATTTT.

The chain uses TRBV10-3 and TRBJ2-2, with TRBD2 matching 7 bases. Germline CDR1 is ENHRY and CDR2 is SYGVKD. Germline trimming cut 9 bases from V and 1 base from J; bases unmatched to any gene: 8. The CDR3 spans 15 residues. In DNA form, the CDR3 reads TGTGCCATAGGGGACTATCCGGGGAACACCGGGGAGCTGTTTTTT. This codes for CAIGDYPGNTGELFF.

This sequence joins TRBV12-3 or TRBV12-4 and TRBJ1-6; no firm D call. CDR3 length: 14 residues. The V and J ends lost 5 bases and 7 bases respectively, with 12 bases between them. The CDR3 bases are TGTGCCAGCAGTGAGCCGGGCCCCAATTCACCCCTCCACTTT. Residues: CASSEPGPNSPLHF.

This chain uses TRBV9 with TRBJ2-3; 7 bases line up with TRBD1. Germline values: CDR1 SGDLS, CDR2 YYNGEE. The J segment lost 10 bases and the V segment lost 4 bases, leaving 6 bases of the junction unmatched. This CDR3 is built from 12 residues. CDR3 bases: TGTGCCAGCAGCCGACAGGGTTTTCCGCAGTATTTT. This sequence encodes CASSRQGFPQYF. Full variable domain (remainder filled in from reference TRBV9 and TRBJ2-3): DSGVTQTPKHLITATGQRVTLRCSPRSGDLSVYWYQQSLDQGLQFLIQYYNGEERAKGNILERFSAQQFPDLHSELNLSSLELGDSALYFCASSRQGFPQYFGPGTRLTVL.

This clonotype was recorded a few times. The gene calls are TRBV4-3 and TRBJ2-2, with D possibly matching TRBD2 (6 bases). Germline V gene lookup returns CDR1 LGHNA and CDR2 YSLEER. The CDR3 is made up of 18 amino acids. Trimming shortened V by 0 bases and J by 2 bases, and 16 bases separated the two germline ends. CDR3 region: CASSQEQAGPINTGELFF. The CDR3 DNA follows: TGCGCCAGCAGCCAAGAGCAGGCGGGGCCAATTAACACCGGGGAGCTGTTTTTT.

This rearrangement joins TRBV3-1 to TRBJ1-5, with TRBD1 as a possible D gene (5 bases). The CDR3 covers 16 residues. V was trimmed by 4 bases and J by 5 bases, leaving 18 bases between them. Germline V gene sequence: CDR1 LGHDT, CDR2 YNNKEL (reference sequence). CDR3 nucleotide sequence: TGTGCCAGCAGCCCCTCCGGGGAGGGACGGGATCAGCCCCAGCATTTT. Translated: CASSPSGEGRDQPQHF.

The chain employs TRBV4-1 and TRBJ2-3; a possible D gene is TRBD1 (6 bases). V was trimmed by 1 base and J by 4 bases, leaving 21 bases between them. The CDR3 loop spans 18 amino acids. Germline V gives CDR1 MGHRA, CDR2 YSYEKL. This chain's CDR3 is CASSQGLLWGPSADTQYF. The CDR3 DNA follows: TGCGCCAGCAGCCAAGGTCTTCTTTGGGGGCCGAGCGCAGATACGCAGTATTTT.

This clonotype was picked up a small number of times. The V call is TRBV12-3 or TRBV12-4, the J call TRBJ1-5; TRBD1 matches at 7 bases. CDR3 length: 14 residues. Trimming took 4 bases from V and 6 from J; bases not matched to a gene: 6. CDR3 DNA: TGTGCCAGCAGTTACCCAGGGGGGAGTCAGCCCCAGCATTTT. As protein: CASSYPGGSQPQHF.

This clonotype has only a few counts. The V and J genes are TRBV4-1 and TRBJ2-1; 8 bases fit TRBD2. Unmatched junction bases numbered 10, after V lost 2 bases and J lost 7 bases. Germline V CDR1 and CDR2: MGHRA, YSYEKL. The CDR3 covers 16 residues. The CDR3 DNA reads TGCGCCAGCAGCCAAAGAGGCGGGGGGACCTTTAATGAGCAGTTCTTC. It translates to CASSQRGGGTFNEQFF.

The sample holds a few counts of this clonotype. This sequence joins TRBV6-6 and TRBJ2-5; D tentatively reads TRBD1 or TRBD2 (5 bases each). This CDR3 has 14 amino acids. V lost 5 bases and J 5 bases, leaving 15 bases between the germline ends. Germline CDR1 reads MNHNY; CDR2 reads SVGAGI (reference sequence). This CDR3 is CASSLGRPGETQYF. CDR3 DNA: TGTGCCAGCAGTCTGGGACGGCCGGGGGAGACCCAGTACTTC.